Following are 32 T cell receptor beta chains from one sample sequenced in a study of shared clonotypes between healthy human individuals. Terminally differentiated effector memory CD45RA+ cells were excluded from the naive CD8 cells, which were CD45RO-negative and positively selected for CCR7. Produced via immunoSEQ multiplex PCR; TCRdb's table is partial and in-frame only. The table includes 2 million to 2.5 million clones, around 96% detected once. Sample: naive CD8+ T cells sorted from blood. These receptors originate from a man between 18 and 29 years old in good health.

J is TRBJ2-2 and V is TRBV6-6; no definite D call. The CDR3 has 12 residues. V lost 6 bases to trimming and J lost 8 bases, with 10 bases between them. Germline lookup yields CDR1 MNHNY and CDR2 SVGAGI (reference sequence). CDR3 nucleotides: TGTGCCAGCAGGCATTGGGCTGGGGAGCTGTTTTTT. This codes for CASRHWAGELFF.

The V gene is TRBV7-6, the J gene TRBJ1-5; D gene ambiguous. The germline V gene has CDR1 SGHVS and CDR2 FNYEAQ. This CDR3 region has 15 residues. Between the trimmed V and J ends, which lost 1 base and 0 bases, there was a span of 7 bases. Here the CDR3 reads CASSLGEYSNQPQHF. The DNA of the CDR3 is TGTGCCAGCAGCTTAGGGGAATATAGCAATCAGCCCCAGCATTTT.

The chain uses TRBV5-6 and TRBJ2-1; 11 bases agree with TRBD1. The CDR3 runs to 15 residues. V shed 2 bases and J 7 bases; nucleotides not matched to a gene: 5. Germline V CDR1 and CDR2: SGHDT, YYEEEE. The CDR3 coding sequence is TGTGCCAGCAGCTTCGGGACAGGGGGTGAGAATGAGCAGTTCTTC. Protein sequence: CASSFGTGGENEQFF.

The chain carries TRBV27 and TRBJ2-1, with 11 bases identical to TRBD1. Germline V gene sequence: CDR1 MNHEY, CDR2 SMNVEV (reference sequence). The CDR3 contains 15 residues. V lost 5 bases and J lost 9; bases outside the gene matches: 9. CDR3 region: CASSPADRGLSEQFF. The CDR3 region has the DNA TGTGCCAGCAGTCCCGCGGACAGGGGGCTGAGTGAGCAGTTCTTC.

The chain combines TRBV30 with TRBJ2-1, with TRBD2 matching 9 bases. V was pared by 1 base and J by 7 bases, with 5 bases of the junction left unmatched. The CDR3 loop spans 14 amino acids. The V gene's germline CDR1 is GTSNPN and CDR2 SVGIG (reference sequence). CDR3 bases: TGTGCCTGGAGTGGGGGGACTAGCTCTAATGAGCAGTTCTTC. Translated, it gives CAWSGGTSSNEQFF.

Of note for this clone: This sample includes further DNA sequences coding for the same CDR3. The rearrangement uses TRBV6-6 and TRBJ2-1, with D hard to call. Deletions cut 1 base from V and 7 bases from J, with 5 bases between. There are 12 residues in the CDR3. The germline CDR1 and CDR2 sequences are MNHNY and SVGAGI (reference sequence). The CDR3 DNA reads TGTGCCAGCAGTTACTGGGGTAATGAGCAGTTCTTC. It yields the protein CASSYWGNEQFF.

To note about this clone: The same CDR3 can be traced to other DNA sequences in this sample. The chain joins TRBV27 to TRBJ2-7, with D unclear. CDR1 is MNHEY and CDR2 is SMNVEV in the germline V gene (reference sequence). The CDR3 has 13 residues. The ends were cut back, 4 bases at V and 2 bases at J, with 9 bases in the middle. CDR3 nucleotides: TGTGCCAGCAGTTGGGCAGGAGCCTACGAGCAGTACTTC. Translated, it gives CASSWAGAYEQYF.

V and J are TRBV10-3 and TRBJ2-7; possible D gene TRBD1, 5 bases. The CDR3 runs 12 residues. Germline V CDR1 and CDR2: ENHRY, SYGVKD. The V and J ends lost 0 bases and 6 bases respectively, with 6 bases between them. CDR3: CAISESDIEQYF. The DNA for the CDR3 is TGTGCCATCAGTGAGTCGGACATCGAGCAGTACTTC.

This clone occurred once. In nucleotides, the CDR3 is TGCGCCAGCAGTCCCCGGGACAGGGTTCCGGACGAGCAGTACTTC. Translated: CASSPRDRVPDEQYF. The chain carries TRBV5-1 and TRBJ2-7; TRBD1 matches at 9 bases. The CDR3 spans 15 residues. The trim removed 5 bases at V and 5 bases at J, leaving 11 bases unmatched. CDR1 is SGHRS and CDR2 is YFSETQ in the germline V gene.

J is TRBJ2-1 and V is TRBV7-8, with TRBD2 matching over 11 bases. The length of the CDR3 is 16 residues. Unmatched junction bases numbered 8, after V lost 5 bases and J lost 5 bases. CDR1 SGHVS and CDR2 FQNEAQ come from the germline V gene. CDR3 protein: CASSHQGTSGNNEQFF. As DNA, the CDR3 is TGTGCCAGCAGCCATCAAGGGACTAGCGGAAACAATGAGCAGTTCTTC.

J is TRBJ1-3 and V is TRBV27; D is possibly TRBD1 (6 bases). V lost 5 bases and J 4 bases, leaving 9 bases between the germline ends. The CDR3 has 13 amino acids. Germline V gene lookup returns CDR1 MNHEY and CDR2 SMNVEV (reference sequence). The CDR3 nucleotides are TGTGCCAGCAGTCTCGGACAGGGAAACACCATATATTTT. Translated: CASSLGQGNTIYF.

The chain recombines TRBV11-2 with TRBJ2-7; tentative D call: TRBD1 (7 bases). Germline assignment: CDR1 SGHAT and CDR2 FQNNGV. The CDR3 is made up of 14 amino acids. V lost 4 bases and J lost 2, with 12 bases in between. The CDR3 loop is CASSSEGAPYEQYF. The DNA of the CDR3 is TGTGCCAGCAGCTCGGAGGGGGCACCCTACGAGCAGTACTTC.

The chain joins TRBV30 to TRBJ1-3, with D uncertain. The germline V gene encodes CDR1 GTSNPN and CDR2 SVGIG (reference sequence). The CDR3 extends over 14 amino acids. Trimming shortened V by 4 bases and J by 0 bases, and 10 bases separated the two germline ends. CDR3 nucleotides: TGTGCCTGGACATTCACGGGCTCTGGAAACACCATATATTTT. It specifies CAWTFTGSGNTIYF.

This clone showed up just once. The V and J genes are TRBV27 and TRBJ1-2; 8 nucleotides agree with TRBD1. Germline V CDR1 and CDR2: MNHEY, SMNVEV (reference sequence). The length of the CDR3 is 17 residues. J lost 6 bases, V lost 5 bases, and 17 bases had no gene match. Here the CDR3 DNA reads TGTGCCAGCAGTCCAACTGACAGGGGCTGGGGTTTCGATGGCTACACCTTC. Protein: CASSPTDRGWGFDGYTF.

V gene TRBV4-1 combines with J gene TRBJ1-5; maybe TRBD1 (6 bases). The CDR3 sequence is 15 residues long. Germline V gene lookup returns CDR1 MGHRA and CDR2 YSYEKL. V was trimmed by 0 bases and J by 6 bases, leaving 12 bases between them. CDR3 residues: CASSQDPGGFQPQHF. CDR3 DNA: TGCGCCAGCAGCCAAGACCCCGGGGGCTTTCAGCCCCAGCATTTT.

The rearrangement links TRBV7-2 to TRBJ1-2, with D hard to call. Germline V gene lookup returns CDR1 SGHTA and CDR2 FQGNSA. The CDR3 totals 14 residues. Deletions cut 1 base from V and 1 base from J, with 7 bases between. The chain's CDR3 is CASSLVDINYGYTF. In DNA form, the CDR3 reads TGTGCCAGCAGCTTAGTAGACATTAACTATGGCTACACCTTC.

This clone was observed a few times. The V and J genes are TRBV10-3 and TRBJ1-3, with 8 bases that match TRBD1. Unmatched junction bases numbered 4, after V lost 5 bases and J lost 4 bases. Germline CDR1 reads ENHRY; CDR2 reads SYGVKD. The length of the CDR3 is 14 residues. In nucleotides, the CDR3 is TGTGCCATCAGTTCCGGGACAGGAGGAAACACCATATATTTT. Protein product: CAISSGTGGNTIYF.

V and J are TRBV19 and TRBJ2-1; either TRBD1 or TRBD2 may fit D (5 bases each). Per the germline V gene, CDR1 is LNHDA and CDR2 is SQIVND (reference sequence). V lost 6 bases and J 9 bases, leaving 15 bases between the germline ends. CDR3 length: 13 residues. The CDR3 spells CASRRETGPEQFF. In nucleotides, the CDR3 is TGTGCCAGTAGACGGGAAACAGGACCTGAGCAGTTCTTC.

Details on this clone: A much larger clone differs from this one at a single base, so this may be a read error. This chain uses TRBV13 with TRBJ1-1; D is ambiguous. The V gene lost 1 base and the J gene lost 1 base, with 7 bases spanning the gap. Germline-derived CDR1 and CDR2 are PRHDT and FYEKMQ (reference sequence). This CDR3 is 14 amino acids long. This CDR3 reads CASSLEVENTEAFF. DNA for the CDR3: TGTGCCAGCAGCTTAGAGGTGGAGAACACTGAAGCTTTCTTT. The full variable domain, its missing parts supplied by reference TRBV13 and TRBJ1-1, is AAGVIQSPRHLIKEKRETATLKCYPIPRHDTVYWYQQGPGQDPQFLISFYEKMQSDKGSIPDRFSAQQFSDYHSELNMSSLELGDSALYFCASSLEVENTEAFFGQGTRLTVV.

The chain is built from TRBV10-2 and TRBJ1-2; D gene ambiguous. Trimming pared 0 bases from V and 2 bases from J, leaving 13 bases between. Germline lookup yields CDR1 WSHSY and CDR2 SAAADI. This CDR3 is 16 amino acids long. CDR3 DNA: TGCGCCAGCAGTGAGTCCAGTGGGCTGGGAAACTATGGCTACACCTTC. Translated: CASSESSGLGNYGYTF.

This clone was found once. The chain has TRBV14 and TRBJ1-1, with D unresolved. With 0 bases removed from V and 1 base from J, the gap between germline ends came to 18 bases. The CDR3 extends over 18 amino acids. CDR1 is SGHDN and CDR2 is FVKESK in the germline V gene. CDR3 sequence reads: CASSQEPALGGWNTEAFF. CDR3 DNA: TGTGCCAGCAGCCAAGAACCGGCCTTGGGAGGGTGGAACACTGAAGCTTTCTTT. The whole variable domain, remainder taken from reference TRBV14 and TRBJ1-1, is EAGVTQFPSHSVIEKGQTVTLRCDPISGHDNLYWYRRVMGKEIKFLLHFVKESKQDESGMPNNRFLAERTGGTYSTLKVQPAELEDSGVYFCASSQEPALGGWNTEAFFGQGTRLTVV.

CDR3 protein: CASSLQGDYGYTF. As DNA, the CDR3 is TGTGCCAGCAGCCTACAGGGAGATTATGGCTACACCTTC. V is TRBV7-6 and J is TRBJ1-2; D possibly corresponds to TRBD1 (6 bases). Germline lookup yields CDR1 SGHVS and CDR2 FNYEAQ. CDR3 length equals 13 residues. The V end was cut by 5 bases, the J end by 5 bases, with 12 bases between.

Concerning this clone: This CDR3 is also generated by other DNA sequences in the sample. J is TRBJ2-7 and V is TRBV7-9; 9 bases align to TRBD2. CDR1 and CDR2 from the germline V gene are SEHNR and FQNEAQ (reference sequence). This CDR3 comprises 15 residues. J gave up 0 bases and V 1 base, and 1 base lay outside the gene matches. CDR3 amino acids: CASSLGSGSSYEQYF. The CDR3 nucleotides are TGTGCCAGCAGCTTAGGTAGCGGGAGCTCCTACGAGCAGTACTTC.

The rearrangement uses TRBV9 and TRBJ2-5, with D unresolved. The CDR3 has 14 amino acids. CDR1 is SGDLS, CDR2 YYNGEE, per germline. V gave up 0 bases and J gave up 4 bases, with 10 bases separating them. The chain's CDR3 is CASSVVGKAETQYF. CDR3 nucleotides: TGTGCCAGCAGCGTAGTTGGTAAGGCAGAGACCCAGTACTTC.

The chain recombines TRBV29-1 with TRBJ2-5; D perhaps matches TRBD1 (7 bases). Germline loops: CDR1 SQVTM, CDR2 ANQGSEA. This CDR3 contains 15 residues. The V end lost 4 bases, the J end lost 3 bases, and 18 bases lay between the germline ends. The CDR3 is CSVGGIDREEETQYF. Written as DNA, the CDR3 is TGCAGCGTTGGGGGGATCGACAGGGAGGAAGAGACCCAGTACTTC.

V is TRBV4-1 and J is TRBJ1-5, with D possibly matching TRBD1 (6 bases). The germline CDR1 and CDR2 sequences are MGHRA and YSYEKL. V lost 1 base and J lost 3, with 10 bases in between. The CDR3 is made up of 15 amino acids. The CDR3 reads CASSQVGGLNQPQHF. CDR3 coding DNA: TGCGCCAGCAGCCAAGTGGGGGGCCTCAATCAGCCCCAGCATTTT.

The J gene is TRBJ2-5, the V gene TRBV6-5; D gene ambiguous. The V end was cut by 6 bases, the J end by 5 bases, with 16 bases between. The CDR3 runs 14 residues. The V gene's germline CDR1 is MNHEY and CDR2 SVGAGI. DNA of the CDR3: TGTGCCAGCAGGAATTTGGTTTACTGGGAGACCCAGTACTTC. This translates into CASRNLVYWETQYF.

The rearrangement joins TRBV13 to TRBJ2-5; D call uncertain. Germline assignment: CDR1 PRHDT and CDR2 FYEKMQ (reference sequence). CDR3 length: 13 amino acids. V lost 5 bases, J lost 4 bases, and 11 bases lay in between. As DNA, the CDR3 is TGTGCCAGCAGCACGACCCCGGCAGAGACCCAGTACTTC. Residues: CASSTTPAETQYF.

This clone came up once. The chain couples TRBV4-1 to TRBJ2-7; 8 nucleotides align to TRBD1. The CDR3 contains 14 residues. With V trimmed by 0 bases and J by 5 bases, 3 bases remained unmatched. CDR1 is MGHRA and CDR2 is YSYEKL in the germline V gene. As DNA, the CDR3 is TGCGCCAGCAGCCAAGAGGGACAGGCCGACGAGCAGTACTTC. This encodes CASSQEGQADEQYF.

A single count supports this clone. This chain connects TRBV6-1 to TRBJ2-3, with TRBD2 as a possible D gene (6 bases). The CDR3 extends over 14 amino acids. Germline-derived CDR1 and CDR2 are MNHNS and SASEGT. Trimming took off 4 bases at V and 2 bases at J, with 10 bases between the two ends. DNA of the CDR3: TGTGCCAGCAGTGGGACGGGGGTCACAGATACGCAGTATTTT. Translation: CASSGTGVTDTQYF.

J is TRBJ2-1 and V is TRBV27; D is unclear. CDR3 length equals 15 residues. V was trimmed by 2 bases and J by 2 bases, leaving 10 bases between them. CDR1 and CDR2 (germline): MNHEY, SMNVEV (reference sequence). CDR3 in amino acids: CASSLGPLPYNEQFF. The CDR3 DNA is TGTGCCAGCAGTTTAGGTCCTCTTCCCTACAATGAGCAGTTCTTC.

Here the CDR3 reads CASSQDRDMNTGELFF. The CDR3 DNA sequence: TGCGCCAGCAGCCAAGATCGGGACATGAACACCGGGGAGCTGTTTTTT. This chain joins TRBV4-3 and TRBJ2-2; perhaps TRBD1 as D (6 bases). Germline V gives CDR1 LGHNA, CDR2 YSLEER. CDR3 length: 16 residues. V was shortened by 0 bases and J by 1 base, with 9 bases between the two germline ends.